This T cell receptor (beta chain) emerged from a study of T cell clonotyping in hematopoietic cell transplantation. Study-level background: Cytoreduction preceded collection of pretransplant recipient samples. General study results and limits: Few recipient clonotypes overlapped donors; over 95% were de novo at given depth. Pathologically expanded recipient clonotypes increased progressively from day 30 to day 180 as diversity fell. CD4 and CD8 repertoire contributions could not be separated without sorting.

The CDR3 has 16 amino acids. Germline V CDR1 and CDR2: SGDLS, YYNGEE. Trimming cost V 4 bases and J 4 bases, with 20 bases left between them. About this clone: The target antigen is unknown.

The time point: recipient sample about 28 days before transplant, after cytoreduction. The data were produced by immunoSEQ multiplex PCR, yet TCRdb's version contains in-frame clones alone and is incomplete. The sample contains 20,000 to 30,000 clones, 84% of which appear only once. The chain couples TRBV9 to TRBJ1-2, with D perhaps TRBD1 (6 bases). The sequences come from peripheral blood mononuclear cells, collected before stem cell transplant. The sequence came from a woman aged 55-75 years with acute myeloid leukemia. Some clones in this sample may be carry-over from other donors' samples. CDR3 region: CASSPSGGALGYGYTF. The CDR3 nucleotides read TGTGCCAGCAGCCCCAGCGGGGGGGCGCTTGGCTATGGCTACACCTTC.